The 7 T cell receptor beta chains below come from one sample, sequenced in a study of prognosis after radiotherapy for stage I lung cancer. From genomic DNA, TCR beta CDR3 was amplified by two-round multiplex PCR. Individual primers that were specific to each TRBV and TRBJ gene served in first-round PCR. TCRdb redid the calling of the multiplex PCR reads with MiXCR, one entry per CDR3 protein. This repertoire shows roughly 11,000 distinct CDR3 sequences, roughly 50% found once; its top ten account for 7% to 8%. Sequenced material: PBMCs, taken before or after stereotactic body radiation therapy (not recorded which). Receptor source: a donor at least 50 years old with non-small cell lung cancer.

The V call is TRBV7-2, the J call TRBJ2-7, with D possibly matching TRBD1 (5 bases). The CDR3 covers 11 residues. V was shortened by 5 bases and J by 7 bases, with 9 bases between the two germline ends. Germline assignment: CDR1 SGHTA and CDR2 FQGNSA. CDR3 sequence (DNA): TGTGCCAGCAGCCTACCAGGGGAGCAGTACTTC. Protein product: CASSLPGEQYF. Drawing the rest from reference TRBV7-2 and TRBJ2-7, the complete variable domain is GAGVSQSPSNKVTEKGKDVELRCDPISGHTALYWYRQSLGQGLEFLIYFQGNSAPDKSGLPSDRFSAERTGGSVSTLTIQRTQQEDSAVYLCASSLPGEQYFGPGTRLTVT.

This clonotype was seen repeatedly, ten times or more. The CDR3 coding sequence is TGCAGCGGAGGGACCGGGCATGTGAAGTTCTTC. Translation gives CSGGTGHVKFF. The rearrangement uses TRBV20-1 and TRBJ2-1; D may be TRBD2 (6 bases). CDR3 length: 11 amino acids. CDR1 and CDR2 from the germline V gene are DFQATT and SNEGSKA (reference sequence).

Many counts were recorded for this clonotype. V usage is TRBV20-1 and J usage is TRBJ2-5; 8 bases match TRBD2. Germline V gives CDR1 DFQATT, CDR2 SNEGSKA (reference sequence). J gave up 4 bases and V 3 bases, and 4 bases lay outside the gene matches. This CDR3 spans 13 amino acids. CDR3 loop: CSASGGAGETQYF. The CDR3 region has the DNA TGCAGTGCTAGCGGGGGGGCCGGAGAGACCCAGTACTTC.

A word on this clonotype: This probably arose from a read error, given a far larger clone one base away. The gene calls are TRBV6-2 or TRBV6-3 and TRBJ2-5; D remains ambiguous. The closer fit of TRBJ2-1 to the DNA end suggests the J call may be wrong. The CDR3 is 15 amino acids. The germline V gene has CDR1 MNHEY and CDR2 SVGEGT. For the CDR3, the DNA is TGTTCCAGCAGTCACGTACCCGGACCATACAATGAGCAGTTCTTC. It translates to CSSSHVPGPYNEQFF.

This clonotype has only a few counts. J is TRBJ1-6 and V is TRBV30, with D possibly TRBD1 on 6 matching bases. Trimming removed 5 bases from V and 10 bases from J, with 21 bases in between. In germline, CDR1 is GTSNPN, CDR2 SVGIG (reference sequence). This CDR3 contains 15 residues. CDR3 region: CAWAPSGGGRSPLHF. For the CDR3, the DNA is TGTGCCTGGGCTCCCTCGGGGGGCGGCAGGTCACCCCTCCACTTT.

This clonotype was counted ten times or more. The chain combines TRBV5-8 with TRBJ2-2; 11 bases agree with TRBD1. This CDR3 spans 15 amino acids. CDR1 and CDR2 from the germline V gene are SGHTS and YDEGEE. V shed 4 bases and J 7 bases; nucleotides not matched to a gene: 6. In DNA form, the CDR3 reads TGTGCCAGCAGCCACGGACAGGGGGCGGTCGGGGAGCTGTTTTTT. This translates into CASSHGQGAVGELFF.

J is TRBJ2-1 and V is TRBV6-1; 14 bases map to TRBD2. V gave up 6 bases and J gave up 1 base; unmatched junction bases: 8. Germline V gives CDR1 MNHNS, CDR2 SASEGT. The CDR3 length is 18 residues. The CDR3 nucleotides read TGTGCCAGCAGCCCCGGACTAGCGGGAGGTTTTTCCTACAATGAGCAGTTCTTC. This codes for CASSPGLAGGFSYNEQFF.